The T cell receptor beta chain under discussion was sequenced for a study of cytotoxic CD8 clonotypes in ibrutinib-treated CLL. Study overall: Treatment had run for a median about 12 months, range 6 to 36, when response samples were taken.

Concerning this clone itself: Its antigen remains unknown. Other DNA sequences from this sample encode an identical CDR3 as well.

Study observations and caveats: Clonality correlated strongly with circulating CD8+ T cells and exceeded age-matched healthy donors at baseline. Public clonotypes, an uncommon group, contracted or remained stable on treatment.

Only in-frame clones appear in the TCRdb table, and some are missing; sequencing was by immunoSEQ multiplex PCR. The sample records around 300,000 clones, more than 65% being singletons. The V end was cut by 3 bases, the J end by 1 base, with 5 bases between. Per the germline V gene, CDR1 is LNHDA and CDR2 is SQIVND (reference sequence). CDR3 length equals 13 residues. The chain carries TRBV19 and TRBJ2-3; D gene uncertain. This clonotype was sampled from a human donor with chronic lymphocytic leukemia. The sample in question was PBMCs, obtained before ibrutinib treatment. CDR3 amino acids: CASSIPGTDTQYF. The CDR3, as DNA: TGTGCCAGTAGTATCCCAGGCACAGATACGCAGTATTTT.